This T cell receptor beta chain came from a study of T cell clusters in autoimmune cytopenias. In the study overall: TRB sequencing had a median approximately 50,000 reads and roughly 2,400 distinct clonotypes per sample.

One tube held mixed TRB-A and TRB-B primer pools for touch-down PCR. From the multiplex PCR reads, TCRdb lists one entry per CDR3 protein and no DNA. The table counts approximately 6,100 distinct CDR3 sequences; about 2.7% lies in the top ten. This clonotype registers medium-sized (0.01 to 0.1%) by frequency. TRB was amplified from approximately 230 ng of peripheral blood genomic DNA per sample. From germline, CDR1 is GTSNPN and CDR2 SVGIG (reference sequence). The CDR3 totals 15 residues. The same sample was also studied in work on T cell repertoires in aging, cancer and after chemotherapy.

The TCR originated in a human donor in good health. Sequencing was performed on peripheral blood. The V call is TRBV30, the J call TRBJ1-6; absent DNA, TCRdb's TRBD1 call cannot be checked. The CDR3 protein is CAWSWNRGGNSPLHF. The complete variable domain, with remaining parts taken from reference TRBV30 and TRBJ1-6, reads SQTIHQWPATLVQPVGSPLSLECTVEGTSNPNLYWYRQAAGRGLQLLFYSVGIGQISSEVPQNLSASRPQDRQFILSSKKLLLSDSGFYLCAWSWNRGGNSPLHFGNGTRLTVT.